A single sample gave rise to the 27 T cell receptor beta chains below, sequenced in a study of T cell responses to AZD1222 COVID-19 vaccine. Assay used: immunoSEQ multiplex PCR; TCRdb lists only in-frame clones, some missing. The data show approximately 70,000 clones, around three quarters seen once. The sample in question was peripheral blood, obtained 28 days after the second AZD1222 dose. These receptors were taken from an adult who received the AZD1222 COVID-19 vaccine.

The rearrangement uses TRBV5-1 and TRBJ1-4, with 11 bases lining up with TRBD1. Trimming cost V 4 bases and J 8 bases; bases outside gene matches: 7. This CDR3 comprises 15 residues. Germline CDR1 SGHRS, CDR2 YFSETQ. The CDR3 DNA is TGCGCCAGCAGCACCCGGACAGGGGGCGCCGAAAAACTGTTTTTT. Translated, it gives CASSTRTGGAEKLFF. The variable domain in full, completed from reference TRBV5-1 and TRBJ1-4, reads KAGVTQTPRYLIKTRGQQVTLSCSPISGHRSVSWYQQTPGQGLQFLFEYFSETQRNKGNFPGRFSGRQFSNSRSEMNVSTLELGDSALYLCASSTRTGGAEKLFFGSGTQLSVL.

The chain employs TRBV6-2 or TRBV6-3 and TRBJ2-7; D might be TRBD2 (6 bases). This CDR3 contains 16 residues. The germline V gene encodes CDR1 MNHEY and CDR2 SVGEGT. Trimming stripped 6 bases from V and 2 bases from J, with 20 bases between. CDR3 nucleotide sequence: TGTGCCAGCAGCTCAACGGATGGGACTGAAACCTACGAGCAGTACTTC. Translating it yields CASSSTDGTETYEQYF.

The chain combines TRBV10-3 with TRBJ2-1; 13 bases align to TRBD2. Germline CDR1 reads ENHRY; CDR2 reads SYGVKD. The CDR3 is made up of 16 amino acids. V was pared by 4 bases and J by 8 bases, with 8 bases of the junction left unmatched. The CDR3 reads CAISAPTSGGADEQFF. CDR3 DNA: TGTGCCATCAGTGCCCCAACTAGCGGGGGGGCGGATGAGCAGTTCTTC.

The chain is built from TRBV29-1 and TRBJ2-5; TRBD1 matches at 9 bases. V was clipped by 4 bases and J by 1 base; unmatched bases: 13. The length of the CDR3 is 17 residues. Germline V lookup: CDR1 SQVTM, CDR2 ANQGSEA. The CDR3 here is CSVVVGTGFTRQETQYF. CDR3 nucleotides: TGCAGCGTTGTTGTAGGGACAGGGTTTACTCGCCAAGAGACCCAGTACTTC.

The chain recombines TRBV3-1 (or the pseudogene TRBV3-2) with TRBJ1-2; weak D call: TRBD1 (6 bases). The length of the CDR3 is 16 residues. V lost 0 bases and J 7 bases, leaving 18 bases between the germline ends. Germline CDR1 reads LGHDT; CDR2 reads YNNKEL (reference sequence). DNA of the CDR3: TGTGCCAGCAGCCAAGATGCGGGGGCGCACGAGGCTGGCTACACCTTC. Protein sequence: CASSQDAGAHEAGYTF.

This chain links TRBV28 with TRBJ2-7; 13 bases agree with TRBD2. The CDR3 spans 16 residues. CDR1 MDHEN and CDR2 SYDVKM come from the germline V gene. With V trimmed by 3 bases and J by 4 bases, 6 bases remained unmatched. For the CDR3, the DNA is TGTGCCAGCAGTTTGTCAGGGACTAGCGGGAATTACGAGCAGTACTTC. It specifies CASSLSGTSGNYEQYF.

The rearrangement uses TRBV15 and TRBJ1-5, with 8 bases lining up with TRBD1. Germline V gene data show CDR1 as LNHNV and CDR2 as YYDKDF (reference sequence). The CDR3 is 14 amino acids. J was trimmed by 3 bases and V by 6 bases; bases with no gene match: 4. The CDR3 coding sequence is TGTGCCACCAGGGGACAGGCCAACAATCAGCCCCAGCATTTT. It is translated as CATRGQANNQPQHF.

The chain links TRBV13 to TRBJ1-5; D is unclear. Germline-derived CDR1 and CDR2 are PRHDT and FYEKMQ (reference sequence). V gave up 3 bases and J gave up 5 bases, with 8 bases separating them. The CDR3 covers 13 residues. CDR3: CASSLGVDQPQHF. The CDR3 nucleotides are TGTGCCAGCAGCTTGGGTGTGGATCAGCCCCAGCATTTT.

CDR3 bases: TGTGCCAGTAGTCAAACAGGGATGGGAGGGACCCAGTACTTC. It codes for CASSQTGMGGTQYF. This rearrangement joins TRBV19 to TRBJ2-5; the D call may be TRBD1 or TRBD2 (6 bases each). Trimming stripped 5 bases from V and 7 bases from J, with 17 bases between. Per germline, CDR1 LNHDA and CDR2 SQIVND (reference sequence). The CDR3 is made up of 14 amino acids.

The chain uses TRBV6-5 and TRBJ2-1; 8 nucleotides match TRBD1. Per germline, CDR1 MNHEY and CDR2 SVGAGI. Trimming cost V 7 bases and J 0 bases; bases outside gene matches: 5. This CDR3 contains 15 residues. CDR3 DNA sequence: TGTGCCAGCATATCCGGGACAGGCTCCTACAATGAGCAGTTCTTC. It specifies CASISGTGSYNEQFF.

The V call is TRBV27, the J call TRBJ1-2, with D possibly TRBD1 on 6 matching bases. CDR3 size: 14 residues. Trimming removed 5 bases from V and 5 bases from J, with 15 bases in between. Germline V gene data show CDR1 as MNHEY and CDR2 as SMNVEV (reference sequence). This CDR3 is CASSPRQATYGYTF. The CDR3 nucleotides are TGTGCCAGCAGTCCACGACAGGCTACATATGGCTACACCTTC.

This clone was seen only a few times. The CDR3 nucleotides read TGTGCCAGTAGTACCGGGGCGCAGTGGGCTGAAGCTTTCTTT. This encodes CASSTGAQWAEAFF. The rearrangement links TRBV19 to TRBJ1-1, with a tentative D call TRBD1 (5 bases). Germline CDR1 and CDR2: LNHDA and SQIVND (reference sequence). CDR3 length equals 14 residues. The ends were cut back, 4 bases at V and 6 bases at J, with 15 bases in the middle.

The chain recombines TRBV7-2 with TRBJ2-5; 10 nucleotides agree with TRBD2. The germline V gene encodes CDR1 SGHTA and CDR2 FQGNSA. Trimming cost V 3 bases and J 2 bases; bases outside gene matches: 6. The CDR3 loop spans 16 amino acids. The CDR3 DNA reads TGTGCCAGCAGCTTGGGACTAGCGATTTTGCAAGAGACCCAGTACTTC. Its protein is CASSLGLAILQETQYF. Filled out from reference TRBV7-2 and TRBJ2-5, the complete variable domain reads GAGVSQSPSNKVTEKGKDVELRCDPISGHTALYWYRQSLGQGLEFLIYFQGNSAPDKSGLPSDRFSAERTGGSVSTLTIQRTQQEDSAVYLCASSLGLAILQETQYFGPGTRLLVL.

This clone was observed a few times. The chain's CDR3 is CASSLDSQLRSGELFF. The DNA for the CDR3 is TGTGCCAGCAGCTTAGATTCACAGCTTAGGTCCGGGGAGCTGTTTTTT. The chain links TRBV7-2 to TRBJ2-2, with D unclear. The CDR3 has 16 amino acids. The germline V gene encodes CDR1 SGHTA and CDR2 FQGNSA. V lost 1 base and J lost 6, with 15 bases in between. Together with reference TRBV7-2 and TRBJ2-2, the CDR3 gives the full variable domain: GAGVSQSPSNKVTEKGKDVELRCDPISGHTALYWYRQSLGQGLEFLIYFQGNSAPDKSGLPSDRFSAERTGGSVSTLTIQRTQQEDSAVYLCASSLDSQLRSGELFFGEGSRLTVL.

The chain has TRBV4-3 and TRBJ1-2; D unclear. Germline loops: CDR1 LGHNA, CDR2 YSLEER. V lost 3 bases and J lost 2, with 7 bases in between. CDR3 length equals 13 residues. The CDR3 spells CASSQWRNYGYTF. The CDR3 DNA is TGCGCCAGCAGCCAGTGGCGGAACTATGGCTACACCTTC.

This clone was detected only once. V is TRBV7-2 and J is TRBJ1-2, with D unclear. Trimming removed 1 base at V and 4 bases at J, with 13 bases between. This CDR3 region has 15 residues. The V gene's germline CDR1 is SGHTA and CDR2 FQGNSA. The chain's CDR3 is CASSLGGGGIYGYTF. In DNA, the CDR3 is TGTGCCAGCAGCTTAGGGGGAGGTGGTATCTATGGCTACACCTTC.

CDR3 loop: CASSHDTSTGRVGYTF. The CDR3, as DNA: TGCGCCAGCAGCCACGACACGTCGACAGGGCGTGTTGGCTACACCTTC. The V gene is TRBV4-1, the J gene TRBJ1-2; 7 bases align to TRBD1. Trimming cost V 3 bases and J 7 bases; bases outside gene matches: 14. In germline, CDR1 is MGHRA, CDR2 YSYEKL. This CDR3 is 16 amino acids long.

The chain recombines TRBV28 with TRBJ1-4; 9 bases are shared with TRBD1. After removal of 5 bases from V and 4 bases from J, the junction contained 8 bases not matched to a gene. This CDR3 contains 16 residues. The germline V gene encodes CDR1 MDHEN and CDR2 SYDVKM. CDR3 residues: CASSPGTGRNNEKLFF. In DNA form, the CDR3 reads TGTGCCAGCAGTCCCGGGACAGGGAGAAATAATGAAAAACTGTTTTTT.

The V call is TRBV6-5, the J call TRBJ1-6, with D unclear. V shed 8 bases and J shed 15 bases, with 14 bases lying between them. Germline CDR1 MNHEY, CDR2 SVGAGI. The CDR3 has 11 residues. This CDR3 reads CASAFSGRLHF. Here the CDR3 DNA reads TGTGCCAGCGCGTTTTCCGGTCGCCTCCACTTT.

This clone has just one count. The rearrangement links TRBV12-3 or TRBV12-4 to TRBJ2-5, with D hard to call. The CDR3 sequence is 13 residues long. Trimming stripped 2 bases from V and 4 bases from J, with 8 bases between. The CDR3 DNA sequence: TGTGCCAGCAGTTTACAACAGCCAGAGACCCAGTACTTC. Protein: CASSLQQPETQYF.

The V and J genes are TRBV7-2 and TRBJ2-7; D remains unclear. V shed 1 base and J shed 3 bases, with 10 bases lying between them. The V gene's germline CDR1 is SGHTA and CDR2 FQGNSA. The CDR3 is made up of 14 amino acids. CDR3 sequence: CASSLDGGFYEQYF. The CDR3 region has the DNA TGTGCCAGCAGCTTAGATGGCGGATTCTACGAGCAGTACTTC. Drawing the rest from reference TRBV7-2 and TRBJ2-7, the complete variable domain is GAGVSQSPSNKVTEKGKDVELRCDPISGHTALYWYRQSLGQGLEFLIYFQGNSAPDKSGLPSDRFSAERTGGSVSTLTIQRTQQEDSAVYLCASSLDGGFYEQYFGPGTRLTVT.

This clone was detected once. The chain links TRBV28 to TRBJ2-1; 9 bases align to TRBD2. There are 13 residues in the CDR3. With V trimmed by 7 bases and J by 6 bases, 4 bases remained unmatched. Germline V gene data show CDR1 as MDHEN and CDR2 as SYDVKM. Here the CDR3 DNA reads TGTGCCAGCATCCTTAGCGGGGGCAATGAGCAGTTCTTC. Protein: CASILSGGNEQFF.

The chain joins TRBV11-2 to TRBJ2-7; D not resolved. Germline CDR1 is SGHAT and CDR2 is FQNNGV. V was cut by 2 bases and J by 6 bases, with 5 bases left in between. This CDR3 has 11 residues. The CDR3 DNA reads as TGTGCCAGCAGCTTAAATGCCGAGCAGTACTTC. The encoded protein is CASSLNAEQYF. Together with reference TRBV11-2 and TRBJ2-7, the CDR3 gives the full variable domain: EAGVAQSPRYKIIEKRQSVAFWCNPISGHATLYWYQQILGQGPKLLIQFQNNGVVDDSQLPKDRFSAERLKGVDSTLKIQPAKLEDSAVYLCASSLNAEQYFGPGTRLTVT.

The V and J genes are TRBV28 and TRBJ2-2; D not certain. The CDR3 runs 14 residues. Germline V CDR1 and CDR2: MDHEN, SYDVKM. Trimming removed 10 bases at V and 4 bases at J, with 16 bases between. The CDR3 bases are TGTGCCACCGATAATGGTAGAGGCACCGGGGAGCTGTTTTTT. It codes for CATDNGRGTGELFF.

This chain connects TRBV11-3 to TRBJ2-2; D is possibly TRBD1 or TRBD2 (5 bases each). There are 18 residues in the CDR3. Germline assignment: CDR1 SGHNT and CDR2 YENEEA. Trimming took 3 bases from V and 0 from J, leaving 17 bases between them. CDR3: CASSLERRDQPNTGELFF. The CDR3 DNA follows: TGTGCCAGCAGCTTGGAAAGACGGGACCAGCCGAACACCGGGGAGCTGTTTTTT.

The CDR3 here is CASSSAVSVGLETQYF. The CDR3, as DNA: TGTGCCAGCAGTTCCGCCGTCTCTGTGGGTCTGGAGACCCAGTACTTC. This chain uses TRBV6-5 with TRBJ2-5; D not resolved. The germline V gene encodes CDR1 MNHEY and CDR2 SVGAGI. The CDR3 has 16 amino acids. Trimming cost V 4 bases and J 5 bases, with 20 bases left between them.

The chain is built from TRBV18 and TRBJ1-2; a possible D gene is TRBD1 (5 bases). The CDR3 runs 13 residues. V was pared by 6 bases and J by 3 bases, with 11 bases between. Per germline, CDR1 KGHSH and CDR2 LQKENI. CDR3 sequence (DNA): TGTGCCAGCTCGGAGGGGCCTGACTATGGCTACACCTTC. Translation: CASSEGPDYGYTF.